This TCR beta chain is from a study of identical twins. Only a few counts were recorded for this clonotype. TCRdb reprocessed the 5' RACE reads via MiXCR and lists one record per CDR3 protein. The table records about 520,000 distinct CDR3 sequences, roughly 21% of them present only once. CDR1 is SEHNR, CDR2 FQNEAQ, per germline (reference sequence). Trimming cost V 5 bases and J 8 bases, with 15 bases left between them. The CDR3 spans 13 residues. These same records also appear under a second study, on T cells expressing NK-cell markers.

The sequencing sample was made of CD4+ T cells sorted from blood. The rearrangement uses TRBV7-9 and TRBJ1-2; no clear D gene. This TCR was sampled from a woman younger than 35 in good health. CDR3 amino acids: CASSPFTGYGYTF. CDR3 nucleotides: TGTGCCAGCAGCCCCTTTACTGGTTACGGCTACACCTTC.